This TCR beta chain was sequenced for a study of high-grade serous ovarian cancer treatment subgroups. Tumor tissue was taken before any definitive surgery or chemotherapy was given. Repertoires were generated with immunoSEQ multiplex PCR, while TCRdb's copy carries only in-frame clones and drops some. This sample yields 150 to 200 clones, of which roughly 80% are seen a single time; roughly 13% belongs to the top ten. CDR3 length equals 15 residues. V was clipped by 6 bases and J by 5 bases, with 17 bases between them. Germline values: CDR1 SEHNR, CDR2 FQNEAQ (reference sequence). This chain links TRBV7-9 with TRBJ1-5, with D possibly matching TRBD1 (6 bases). Sequenced material: tumor tissue. The TCR was taken from a human donor with high-grade serous ovarian cancer. CDR3 sequence reads: CASSRTEGGDQPQHF. In DNA, the CDR3 is TGTGCCAGCAGTCGTACAGAGGGGGGCGATCAGCCCCAGCATTTT.